The following is a T cell receptor beta chain sequence with its context. Its antigen is as yet unknown. The tumor samples were collected prior to definitive surgery or chemotherapy. Trimming removed 8 bases at V and 0 bases at J, with 7 bases between. This CDR3 comprises 12 residues. CDR1 LGHNT and CDR2 FRNRAP come from the germline V gene. The data are from a study of high-grade serous ovarian cancer treatment subgroups. Overall study findings and caveats: Bulk tumor TCR sequencing gave no spatial information. TCR relatedness rose with neoantigen level and trended with mutation load.

Profiling relied on immunoSEQ multiplex PCR, and the TCRdb table lists in-frame clones only, not all of them. This table has about 1,700 clones, about 77% appearing once. The chain has TRBV12-5 and TRBJ1-1; D remains unclear. The TCR was taken from a human donor with high-grade serous ovarian cancer. Specimen: tumor tissue. DNA of the CDR3: TGTGCTAGTTGTAAGGTGAACACTGAAGCTTTCTTT. Protein: CASCKVNTEAFF.